This T cell receptor (beta chain) was identified in a study of cytomegalovirus exposure and HLA in healthy donors. Whole-study context: It was reported in a later analysis that the same platform had been used for the approximately 120 validation repertoires as for the roughly 700 first-cohort repertoires. Study observations and caveats: Rare sequences made up most TCRs, while some public TCRs were found in many donors. The listing of 150 or so TCR beta chains classed them as cytomegalovirus-associated.

Clones were read by immunoSEQ multiplex PCR, and TCRdb kept only the in-frame ones, dropping some. The sample lists fewer than 100,000 clones, roughly 93% seen once, with 2.1% in the top ten. As concerns this clone: What it binds is unknown.

The donors were part of the validation cohort of 120 subjects. That cohort was separate from the first cohort, which comprised roughly 670 subjects. The sequenced sample consisted of PBMCs. The source is a man aged 25 to 40 in good health and CMV-seronegative.

As DNA, the CDR3 is TGTGCCAGCAGCTTGGCCGGGGCAGATACGCAGTATTTT. As protein: CASSLAGADTQYF. The chain employs TRBV5-4 and TRBJ2-3, with a tentative D call TRBD2 (5 bases). The CDR3 runs to 13 residues. Germline V CDR1 and CDR2: SGHNT, YYREEE (reference sequence). V lost 0 bases and J 4 bases, leaving 6 bases between the germline ends.